Listed below are T cell receptor beta chains from one sample, sequenced in a study of OX40 agonist ivuxolimab in advanced cancers. Measured with immunoSEQ multiplex PCR; TCRdb has only the in-frame clones, and not every one. The sample lists roughly 89,000 clones; around 90% were seen once. The material was CD4+ or CD8+ T cells sorted from blood, obtained in a trial of the OX40 agonist ivuxolimab. All receptors derive from an adult with an advanced solid tumor such as melanoma, head and neck, liver or kidney cancer. Both conserved end residues are part of each CDR3. Each record gives: V gene, J gene, D gene, clone size, CDR3 protein, CDR3 DNA. The D gene is left open where the match is weak. Only part of the rows carry a size: once, few, many, or a class if the clone is expanded.

>TRBV5-1|TRBJ2-1|TRBD2|.
CASSSWEWGGEQFF
TGCGCCAGCAGCTCGTGGGAGTGGGGGGGTGAGCAGTTCTTC
>TRBV7-7|TRBJ2-5|.|.
CASSYSYGEQETQYF
TGTGCTAGCAGTTACAGCTACGGGGAGCAAGAGACCCAGTACTTC
>TRBV11-2|TRBJ2-7|.|.
CASSLERGTLYEQYF
TGTGCCAGCAGCTTGGAACGGGGGACTCTCTACGAGCAGTACTTC
>TRBV5-5|TRBJ1-5|.|.
CASSGRWGHNQPQHF
TGTGCCAGCAGCGGCCGGTGGGGGCACAATCAGCCCCAGCATTTT
>TRBV5-1|TRBJ2-5|.|.
CASSPGRLETQYF
TGCGCCAGCAGCCCTGGACGGCTCGAGACCCAGTACTTC
>TRBV5-4|TRBJ1-1|.|.
CASSFRGGTEAFF
TGTGCCAGCAGCTTCAGGGGAGGCACTGAAGCTTTCTTT
>TRBV7-2|TRBJ1-1|.|.
CASSLLNKNTEAFF
TGTGCCAGCAGCTTACTCAACAAGAACACTGAAGCTTTCTTT
>TRBV29-1|TRBJ1-2|.|.
CSVEDWGTPEGGYTF
TGCAGCGTTGAAGATTGGGGTACACCCGAGGGTGGCTACACCTTC
>TRBV7-6|TRBJ1-1|.|once
CASSLTGENTEAFF
TGTGCCAGCAGCTTAACGGGGGAGAACACTGAAGCTTTCTTT
>TRBV10-3|TRBJ2-7|.|.
CAISDDRYDEQYF
TGTGCCATCAGTGACGACAGATACGACGAGCAGTACTTC
>TRBV10-1|TRBJ2-1|.|once
CASSERRGSANEQFF
TGCGCCAGCAGTGAGAGAAGGGGATCGGCCAATGAGCAGTTCTTC
>TRBV27|TRBJ2-5|.|.
CASSSSRETQYF
TGTGCCAGCAGTTCCTCCCGAGAGACCCAGTACTTC
>TRBV18|TRBJ2-5|TRBD1|once
CASSLTGGRGEQYF
TGTGCCAGCTCACTTACAGGGGGCCGGGGTGAGCAGTACTTC
>TRBV6-5|TRBJ2-5|.|.
CASIGELAETQYF
TGTGCCAGCATAGGCGAGCTGGCAGAGACCCAGTACTTC
>TRBV11-2|TRBJ2-3|.|.
CASSFREGASTDTQYF
TGTGCCAGCAGCTTTAGGGAGGGGGCAAGCACAGATACGCAGTATTTT
>TRBV5-1|TRBJ2-1|.|.
CASWDGGTYNEQFF
TGCGCCAGCTGGGACGGCGGGACCTACAATGAGCAGTTCTTC
>TRBV13|TRBJ2-1|TRBD2|.
CASSSNLAGGSNEQFF
TGTGCCAGCAGTTCCAACCTAGCGGGAGGGAGCAATGAGCAGTTCTTC
>TRBV6-5|TRBJ1-2|TRBD1|.
CASSYSGDRGRSTF
TGTGCCAGCAGTTACTCTGGGGACAGGGGCCGTAGCACCTTC
>TRBV29-1|TRBJ2-1|TRBD2|.
CSSERGRVRNEQFF
TGCAGCTCCGAACGCGGGAGAGTAAGAAATGAGCAGTTCTTC
>TRBV30|TRBJ1-5|TRBD1|.
CAWSTGTAGQPQHF
TGTGCCTGGAGTACGGGGACAGCCGGCCAGCCCCAGCATTTT
>TRBV28|TRBJ1-1|.|.
CASSLRVGWTEAFF
TGTGCCAGCAGTTTACGGGTGGGTTGGACTGAAGCTTTCTTT
>TRBV27|TRBJ2-7|.|.
CASSLFGGRATEQYF
TGTGCCAGCAGTTTATTTGGCGGACGGGCTACGGAACAGTACTTC
>TRBV6-1|TRBJ2-5|.|.
CASSELYGSRGETQYF
TGTGCCAGCAGTGAGCTTTACGGATCTCGTGGAGAGACCCAGTACTTC
>TRBV9|TRBJ2-7|TRBD2|.
CASSVGGGTYEQYF
TGTGCCAGCAGCGTCGGGGGAGGGACCTACGAGCAGTACTTC
>TRBV19|TRBJ1-1|.|.
CASSQRQNTEAFF
TGTGCCAGTAGTCAAAGACAGAACACTGAAGCTTTCTTT
>TRBV28|TRBJ1-1|.|.
CGTGPSGGQITEAFF
TGTGGCACGGGGCCCTCGGGGGGGCAGATCACTGAAGCTTTCTTT
>TRBV5-6|TRBJ1-5|.|few
CASSLGGENQPQHF
TGTGCCAGCAGCTTGGGGGGTGAAAATCAGCCCCAGCATTTT
>TRBV16|TRBJ2-7|.|.
CASSQIMGHEQYF
TGTGCCAGCAGCCAAATCATGGGTCACGAGCAGTACTTC
>TRBV1|TRBJ2-7|.|.
CTSSLSSGRSPYEQYF
TGCACCAGCAGCCTATCGAGCGGGAGGTCTCCCTACGAGCAGTACTTC
>TRBV4-2|TRBJ2-1|.|.
CASSQLATYNEQFF
TGTGCCAGCAGCCAACTAGCGACCTACAATGAGCAGTTCTTC
>TRBV30|TRBJ2-7|.|few
CACETAEGHEQYF
TGTGCCTGCGAGACAGCGGAAGGGCACGAGCAGTACTTC
>TRBV28|TRBJ2-4|.|.
CASSDGFSGKDKNIQYF
TGTGCCAGCAGCGACGGATTTAGTGGGAAAGACAAAAACATTCAGTACTTC
>TRBV9|TRBJ2-7|TRBD2|.
CASSVGSSGTYEQYF
TGTGCCAGCAGCGTAGGGTCTAGCGGAACCTACGAGCAGTACTTC
>TRBV27|TRBJ2-5|.|few
CASSLLDRDNPKYF
TGTGCCAGCAGTTTATTAGACCGGGACAACCCCAAGTACTTC
>TRBV27|TRBJ2-1|TRBD2|.
CASRPWTSGKGEQFF
TGTGCCAGCAGACCCTGGACTAGCGGGAAGGGTGAGCAGTTCTTC
>TRBV29-1|TRBJ2-7|.|.
CSVEGRSYEQYF
TGCAGCGTTGAGGGCAGGTCATACGAGCAGTACTTC
>TRBV7-6|TRBJ2-3|TRBD2|.
CASSPVAGASTDTQYF
TGTGCCAGCAGCCCAGTAGCGGGAGCAAGCACAGATACGCAGTATTTT
>TRBV5-1|TRBJ2-5|TRBD2|.
CASSYLLAPETQYF
TGCGCCAGCAGTTATTTACTAGCGCCAGAGACCCAGTACTTC
>TRBV4-1|TRBJ2-3|TRBD2|.
CASSQDSGEAPIDTQYF
TGCGCCAGCAGCCAAGATAGCGGGGAGGCTCCAATAGATACGCAGTATTTT
>TRBV6-4|TRBJ2-2|.|once
CASSGSPEGTGELFF
TGTGCCAGCAGTGGCTCTCCGGAGGGAACCGGGGAGCTGTTTTTT
>TRBV5-1|TRBJ1-1|TRBD1|.
CASSLDGDRGNTEAFF
TGCGCCAGCAGCTTGGATGGGGACAGGGGTAACACTGAAGCTTTCTTT
>TRBV6-1|TRBJ2-5|.|.
CASSRGETQYF
TGTGCCAGCAGCAGGGGCGAGACCCAGTACTTC
>TRBV11-2|TRBJ1-3|.|.
CASSLGGNTIYF
TGTGCCAGCAGCTTAGGAGGTAACACCATATATTTT
>TRBV11-2|TRBJ2-7|TRBD1|.
CASSLGDSYEQYF
TGTGCCAGCAGCTTGGGGGACAGTTACGAGCAGTACTTC